This entry features one T cell receptor delta chain sequence. Its antigen specificity is not known. The TCRdb record carries a much larger clone's protein, which differs from this DNA's translation at residue 13; a read error is the likely cause, and the protein listed here is the DNA translation. This sample is part of a study of Vγ9Vδ2 T cells in congenital toxoplasmosis (dated by TCRdb to the early 2020s). Concerning the study at large: IgG, IgM and IgA serology, Western blot and an in-house interferon-gamma release assay were used to diagnose congenital toxoplasmosis. In this study, researchers looked at the gamma and delta chain CDR3 repertoires of sorted blood gammadelta T cells, comparing infants congenitally infected with T. gondii against uninfected infants. Repertoires were sequenced from infants at 2 months after birth and at 1 year of age. TCR sequencing covered roughly five infected and under 11 uninfected infants at 2 months, plus 3 infected and 4 uninfected infants at 1 year. Broader findings and caveats from the paper: A public TRGV9 clonotype was highly prevalent in both infected and uninfected infants. Two months was the earliest age with enough suitable sample material for TCR repertoire analysis, so newborn repertoires were not sequenced. Repertoire differences between infected and uninfected infants were less clear at 1 year of age than at 2 months. Germline-encoded fetal-type TRDV2 CDR3 sequences seemed to be more prevalent in infected than in uninfected roughly 2-month-old infants, with an in utero expansion footprint being suggested. At 2 months, TRGV9 and TRDV2 CDR3s of infected infants appeared to carry fewer N additions than uninfected infants, especially TRDV2-TRDJ1 sequences.

The same treatment, using spiramycin and/or pyrimethamine plus sulfadiazine plus folinic acid, was given to mothers of both infected and uninfected infants. All infants, infected and uninfected, were born by term delivery after more than 37 weeks of gestation. Roughly 0.9 mL of blood was used to isolate PBMCs by Lymphoprep gradient centrifugation, after which the PBMCs were cryopreserved in liquid nitrogen and shipped to Belgium. After thawing, PBMCs were labeled with Zombie NIR viability dye and stained with CD3, TCR gammadelta, Vgamma9 and Vdelta2 antibodies. Sorting of CD3+ TCRgammadelta+ T cells was performed on a FACSAria III, reaching a mean purity of approximately 98%. For each sample, RNA was extracted from roughly 9,600 sorted gammadelta T cells with the RNeasy Micro Kit. The study infants had mothers who were enrolled with primary T. gondii infection during pregnancy. Infant peripheral blood was collected at an outpatient microbiology and virology center in Pavia, Italy.

cDNA was made by template-switch reverse transcription with TRGC- and TRDC-specific primers in one tube, using SuperScript II. The TRGC primer was designed so that it binds both the TRGC1 and the TRGC2 constant genes. The KAPA Real-Time Library Amplification Kit was used for TRG and TRD amplification, and AMPure XP bead purification was performed between steps. Index PCR with the Nextera XT Index Kit was used to add Illumina sequencing adapters. An Illumina MiSeq running the V2 300 kit was used to sequence the TRG and TRD amplicons, producing 150 bp paired-end reads. In the paper's pipeline: Before any further analysis, FastQC version 0.11.8 was used to check read quality. Reads were aligned against the TRG or TRD reference genes from GenBank, and CDR3 sequences were constructed using MiXCR version 3.0.3. MiXCR defaults were kept, except that TRDD gene segments were assembled using 3 rather than 5 consecutive nucleotides. N additions, CDR3 length, J segment length and clonotype sharing between samples were all calculated using VDJtools version 1.2.1. CDR3 sequences that were out of frame or contained stop codons were removed from the analysis. To look for overlap, the infant repertoires were checked against previously published Vgamma9Vdelta2 repertoires from fetal, cord blood and adult blood. TCRdb reprocessed the public reads with the caller CATT; rows with the same DNA were merged afterwards. These V and J calls derive from TCRdb rather than the authors' analysis. Recorded for this sample are about 420 delta-chain clones; roughly 40% of them occurred a single time. Of the sample, 40% to 55% falls within the top ten clones.

CDR3 length: 18 amino acids, cysteine to phenylalanine. Just CDR3 DNA is preserved here, 54 bases in frame from base 1. Here V drops 3 bases and J drops 3 bases, and the junction holds 16 bases not matched to any gene. Per the germline V gene, TSWWSYY is the CDR1 and QGS is the CDR2. This clonotype originated in a child under 10 years old born to a mother with Toxoplasma gondii infection during pregnancy, either congenitally infected or uninfected (not recorded which). The chain joins TRDV1 to TRDJ1, with 7 bases matching TRDD2. The J gene is absent in TCRdb and was assigned here via DNA matching to germline. The sequencing input was gamma-delta T cells from blood. This receptor carries the CDR3 CALGDSYGDWRGADKLIF. The sequence in DNA is TGTGCTCTTGGGGATTCCTACGGGGACTGGAGGGGGGCCGATAAACTCATCTTT.